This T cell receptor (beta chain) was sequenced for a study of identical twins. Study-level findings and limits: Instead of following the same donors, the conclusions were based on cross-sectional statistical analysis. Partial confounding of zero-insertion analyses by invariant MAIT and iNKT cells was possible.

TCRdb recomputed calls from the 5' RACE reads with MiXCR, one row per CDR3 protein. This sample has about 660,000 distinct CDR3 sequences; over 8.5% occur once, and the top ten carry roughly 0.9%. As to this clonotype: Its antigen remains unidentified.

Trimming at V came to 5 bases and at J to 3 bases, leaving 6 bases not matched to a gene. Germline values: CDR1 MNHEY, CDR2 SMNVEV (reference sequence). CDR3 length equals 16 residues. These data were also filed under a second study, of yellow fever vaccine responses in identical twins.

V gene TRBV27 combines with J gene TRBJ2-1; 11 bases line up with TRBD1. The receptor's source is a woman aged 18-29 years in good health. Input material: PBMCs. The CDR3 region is CASSRTGGAYYNEQFF. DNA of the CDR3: TGTGCCAGCAGTCGGACAGGGGGCGCCTACTACAATGAGCAGTTCTTC.